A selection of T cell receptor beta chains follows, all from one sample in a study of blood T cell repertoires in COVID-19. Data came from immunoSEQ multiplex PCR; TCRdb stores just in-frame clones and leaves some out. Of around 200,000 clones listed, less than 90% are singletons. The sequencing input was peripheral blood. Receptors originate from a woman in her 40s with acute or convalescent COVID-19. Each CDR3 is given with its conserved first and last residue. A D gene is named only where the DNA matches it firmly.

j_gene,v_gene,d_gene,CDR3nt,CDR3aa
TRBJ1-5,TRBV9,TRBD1,TGTGCCAGCAGTGAACAGGGGGTGGATCAGCCCCAGCATTTT,CASSEQGVDQPQHF
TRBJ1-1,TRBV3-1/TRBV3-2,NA,TGTGCCAGCAGCCAACGGCGGACAGAGCCGAACACTGAAGCTTTCTTT,CASSQRRTEPNTEAFF
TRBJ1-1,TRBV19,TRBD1,TGTGCCAGTAGTCCAGACAGGGGCAACACTGAAGCTTTCTTT,CASSPDRGNTEAFF
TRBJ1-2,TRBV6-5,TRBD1,TGTGCCAGCCGGAGGATGACAGGGGATAACTATGGCTACACCTTC,CASRRMTGDNYGYTF
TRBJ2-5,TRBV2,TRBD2,TGTGCCAGCAGTGCACCCAGGGTTCTTAGCGGGGAGACCCAGTACTTC,CASSAPRVLSGETQYF
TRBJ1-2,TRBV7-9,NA,TGTGCCAGCAGCTCAGCGTCAGTCGCCTCCTATGGCTACACCTTC,CASSSASVASYGYTF
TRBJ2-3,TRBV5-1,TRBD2,TGCGCCAGCAGTTCCGGGACTAGCGGGAAGGGTACGCAGTATTTT,CASSSGTSGKGTQYF
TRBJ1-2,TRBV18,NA,TGTGCCAGCTCAAAAGACAGGACCCCTTCCTTC,CASSKDRTPSF
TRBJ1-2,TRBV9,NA,TGTGCCAGCACCCAAGGGGGGGCGCGGAACTATGGCTACACCTTC,CASTQGGARNYGYTF
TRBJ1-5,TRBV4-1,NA,TGCGCCAGCAGCCGATCGCCAGGGGATCAGCCCCAGCATTTT,CASSRSPGDQPQHF